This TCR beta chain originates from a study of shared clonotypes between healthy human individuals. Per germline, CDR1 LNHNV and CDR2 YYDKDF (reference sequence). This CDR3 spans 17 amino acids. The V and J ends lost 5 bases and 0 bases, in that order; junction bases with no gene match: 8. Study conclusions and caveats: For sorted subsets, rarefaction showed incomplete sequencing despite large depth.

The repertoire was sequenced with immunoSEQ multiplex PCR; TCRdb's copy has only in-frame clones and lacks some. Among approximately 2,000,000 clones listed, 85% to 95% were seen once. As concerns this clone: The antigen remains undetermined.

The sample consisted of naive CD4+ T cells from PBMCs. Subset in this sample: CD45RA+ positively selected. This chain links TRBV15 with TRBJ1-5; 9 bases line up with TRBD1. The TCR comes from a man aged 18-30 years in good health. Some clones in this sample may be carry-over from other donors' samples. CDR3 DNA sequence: TGTGCCACCAGCGCCTCGACAGGGGGTTATAGCAATCAGCCCCAGCATTTT. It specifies CATSASTGGYSNQPQHF.